This section outlines one T cell receptor (beta chain) sequence together with its context. What it recognizes is unknown. This table comes from immunoSEQ multiplex PCR, and its TCRdb copy is limited to in-frame clones, with some not included. The profile covers more than 35,000 clones, with 65% to 70% appearing a single time and over 25% taken by the ten largest. Germline CDR1 reads SGHRS; CDR2 reads YFSETQ. V lost 4 bases, J lost 2 bases, and 10 bases lay in between. CDR3 length: 14 amino acids. The data are from a study of vaccination effects on CD4 cells after COVID-19. Prior to sequencing, the ViraFEST assay stimulated PBMC with viral peptide pools, which expanded the antigen-specific CD4+ T cells. Following 10 days of culture, CD4+ T cells were isolated. The person had PCR-confirmed SARS-CoV-2 infection between March and December 2020.

The clonotype comes from a human donor who had a prior SARS-CoV-2 infection. The chain uses TRBV5-1 and TRBJ1-3, with a tentative D call TRBD1 (5 bases). The sample consisted of CD4+ T cells from PBMCs cultured with a peptide pool, taken before COVID-19 vaccination. The CDR3 protein is CASSSAGAGNTIYF. DNA of the CDR3: TGCGCCAGCAGCAGTGCGGGGGCTGGAAACACCATATATTTT.